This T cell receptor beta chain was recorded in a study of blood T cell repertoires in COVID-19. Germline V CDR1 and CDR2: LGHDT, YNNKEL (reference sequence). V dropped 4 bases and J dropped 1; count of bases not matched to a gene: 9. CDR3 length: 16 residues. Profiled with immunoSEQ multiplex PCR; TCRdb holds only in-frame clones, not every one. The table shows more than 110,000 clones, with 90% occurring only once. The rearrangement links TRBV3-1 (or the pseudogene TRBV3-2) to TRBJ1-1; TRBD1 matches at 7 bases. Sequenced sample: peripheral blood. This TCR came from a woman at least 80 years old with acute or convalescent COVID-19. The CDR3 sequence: CASSPRDSQGNTEAFF. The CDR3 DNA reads TGTGCCAGCAGCCCGAGGGACAGTCAGGGGAACACTGAAGCTTTCTTT.